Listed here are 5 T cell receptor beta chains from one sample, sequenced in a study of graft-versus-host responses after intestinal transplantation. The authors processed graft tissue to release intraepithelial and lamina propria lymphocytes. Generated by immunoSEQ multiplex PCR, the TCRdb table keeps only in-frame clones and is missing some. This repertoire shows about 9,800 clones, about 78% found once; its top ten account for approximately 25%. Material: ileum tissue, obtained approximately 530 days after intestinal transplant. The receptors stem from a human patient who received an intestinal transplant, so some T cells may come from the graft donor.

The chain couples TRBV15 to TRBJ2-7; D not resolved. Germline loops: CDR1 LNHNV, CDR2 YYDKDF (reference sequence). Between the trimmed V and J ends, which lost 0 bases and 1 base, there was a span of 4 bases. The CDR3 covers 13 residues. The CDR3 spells CATSRDKSYEQYF. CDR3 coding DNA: TGTGCCACCAGCAGAGACAAATCCTACGAGCAGTACTTC.

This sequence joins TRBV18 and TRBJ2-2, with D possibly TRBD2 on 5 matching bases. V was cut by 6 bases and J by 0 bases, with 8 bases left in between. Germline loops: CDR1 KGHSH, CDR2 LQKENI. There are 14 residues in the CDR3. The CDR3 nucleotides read TGTGCCAGCTCCTGGGGAGCGAACACCGGGGAGCTGTTTTTT. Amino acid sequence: CASSWGANTGELFF.

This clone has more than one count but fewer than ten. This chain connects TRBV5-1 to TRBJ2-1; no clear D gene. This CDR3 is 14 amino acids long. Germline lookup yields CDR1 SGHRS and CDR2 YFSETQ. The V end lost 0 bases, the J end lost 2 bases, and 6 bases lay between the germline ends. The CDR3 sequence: CASSLERTYNEQFF. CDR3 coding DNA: TGCGCCAGCAGCTTGGAGCGCACCTACAATGAGCAGTTCTTC.

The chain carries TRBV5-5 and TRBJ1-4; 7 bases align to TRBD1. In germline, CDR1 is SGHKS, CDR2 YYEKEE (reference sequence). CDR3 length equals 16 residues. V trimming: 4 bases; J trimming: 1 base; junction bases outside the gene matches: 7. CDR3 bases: TGTGCCAGCAGCAAACAGGGGCCTGAAACTAATGAAAAACTGTTTTTT. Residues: CASSKQGPETNEKLFF.

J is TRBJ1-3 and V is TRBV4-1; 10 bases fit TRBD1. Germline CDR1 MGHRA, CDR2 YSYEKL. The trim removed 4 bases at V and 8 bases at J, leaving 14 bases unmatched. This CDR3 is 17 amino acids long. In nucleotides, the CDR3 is TGCGCCAGCAGCCCCACCCCCGGGGGGACAGGGGTGGACACCATATATTTT. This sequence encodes CASSPTPGGTGVDTIYF.